The 24 T cell receptor beta chains listed next were all sequenced from one sample in a study of cytomegalovirus exposure and HLA in healthy donors. The repertoire was sequenced with immunoSEQ multiplex PCR; TCRdb's copy has only in-frame clones and lacks some. The data contain roughly 120,000 clones, around 88% of them singletons. The sequenced sample consisted of PBMCs. The receptors shown here come from a man younger than 35 in good health and CMV-seronegative.

The J gene is TRBJ2-7, the V gene TRBV27; D is undetermined. This CDR3 contains 14 residues. Per the germline V gene, CDR1 is MNHEY and CDR2 is SMNVEV (reference sequence). V lost 2 bases to trimming and J lost 2 bases, with 10 bases between them. The CDR3 spells CASSLGSTAYEQYF. The CDR3 region has the DNA TGTGCCAGCAGTTTAGGTAGCACCGCCTACGAGCAGTACTTC.

The chain couples TRBV11-3 to TRBJ2-5; no clear D. The CDR3 runs to 14 residues. V was clipped by 5 bases and J by 2 bases, with 12 bases between them. Germline V lookup: CDR1 SGHNT, CDR2 YENEEA. The CDR3 DNA sequence: TGTGCCAGCAGCCACGGGTCCTTACAAGAGACCCAGTACTTC. Translating gives CASSHGSLQETQYF. The full variable domain, completed using reference TRBV11-3 and TRBJ2-5, is EAGVVQSPRYKIIEKKQPVAFWCNPISGHNTLYWYLQNLGQGPELLIRYENEEAVDDSQLPKDRFSAERLKGVDSTLKIQPAELGDSAVYLCASSHGSLQETQYFGPGTRLLVL.

V usage is TRBV6-1 and J usage is TRBJ1-5; 10 nucleotides agree with TRBD1. This CDR3 is built from 15 residues. Germline-derived CDR1 and CDR2 are MNHNS and SASEGT. V shed 5 bases and J 6 bases; nucleotides not matched to a gene: 7. In DNA, the CDR3 is TGTGCCAGCAGTTCCGACAGGGGGCAGGGTCAGCCCCAGCATTTT. It is translated as CASSSDRGQGQPQHF.

This chain joins TRBV10-2 and TRBJ1-2, with D possibly matching TRBD1 (5 bases). The germline V gene has CDR1 WSHSY and CDR2 SAAADI. The V and J ends lost 8 bases and 4 bases respectively, with 17 bases between them. The CDR3 extends over 14 amino acids. CDR3 bases: TGCGCCAGCGCTCCGGGGGTGTTCGGCTATGGCTACACCTTC. Translating it yields CASAPGVFGYGYTF.

The chain combines TRBV15 with TRBJ1-3; D gene ambiguous. Germline CDR1 and CDR2: LNHNV and YYDKDF (reference sequence). V gave up 8 bases and J gave up 0 bases, with 14 bases separating them. This CDR3 comprises 15 residues. The CDR3 DNA is TGTGCCACCGGTGAGGATGTTCACTCTGGAAACACCATATATTTT. Amino acids: CATGEDVHSGNTIYF.

The J gene is TRBJ2-5, the V gene TRBV7-9; possible D gene TRBD1, 6 bases. Germline CDR1 and CDR2: SEHNR and FQNEAQ (reference sequence). There are 14 residues in the CDR3. V was pared by 6 bases and J by 5 bases, with 16 bases between. This chain's CDR3 is CASRRDQGTETQYF. CDR3 nucleotides: TGTGCCAGCAGACGGGATCAGGGGACGGAGACCCAGTACTTC.

CDR3 sequence: CASSYSFSGGYNEQFF. DNA of the CDR3: TGTGCCAGCAGTTACTCGTTCTCAGGGGGCTACAATGAGCAGTTCTTC. The chain carries TRBV6-6 and TRBJ2-1; TRBD1 aligns across 7 bases. V dropped 0 bases and J dropped 3; count of bases not matched to a gene: 5. CDR1 and CDR2 from the germline V gene are MNHNY and SVGAGI (reference sequence). The length of the CDR3 is 16 residues.

The chain has TRBV18 and TRBJ1-1; TRBD1 is a possible D gene (5 bases). The CDR3 has 13 amino acids. Germline CDR1 KGHSH, CDR2 LQKENI. V lost 2 bases, J lost 5 bases, and 9 bases lay in between. The CDR3 is CASSPEGDTEAFF. In DNA, the CDR3 is TGTGCCAGCTCACCAGAAGGGGATACTGAAGCTTTCTTT.

Here the CDR3 reads CASSIGQIEAFF. In nucleotides, the CDR3 is TGTGCCAGCAGTATCGGACAGATTGAAGCTTTCTTT. The chain has TRBV28 and TRBJ1-1; weak D call: TRBD1 (6 bases). This CDR3 region has 12 residues. Per germline, CDR1 MDHEN and CDR2 SYDVKM. Between the trimmed V and J ends, which lost 5 bases and 7 bases, there was a span of 11 bases.

The gene calls are TRBV28 and TRBJ1-5; D is perhaps TRBD1 (6 bases). CDR1 is MDHEN, CDR2 SYDVKM, per germline. The CDR3 runs 15 residues. Trimming shortened V by 4 bases and J by 0 bases, and 10 bases separated the two germline ends. Here the CDR3 DNA reads TGTGCCAGCAGTTACAACAGGGATAGCAATCAGCCCCAGCATTTT. Encoded protein: CASSYNRDSNQPQHF.

The chain carries TRBV25-1 and TRBJ1-2; D is unclear. CDR3 length equals 14 residues. With 6 bases removed from V and 2 bases from J, the gap between germline ends came to 13 bases. Per the germline V gene, CDR1 is MGHDK and CDR2 is SYGVNS. The CDR3: CASRGSGSNYGYTF. DNA of the CDR3: TGTGCCAGCAGGGGCTCTGGGTCAAACTATGGCTACACCTTC.

Written as DNA, the CDR3 is TGTGCCAGCAGCGACCACTCCGGGACTACTTACGAGCAGTACTTC. Residues: CASSDHSGTTYEQYF. V and J are TRBV28 and TRBJ2-7; TRBD2 matches at 7 bases. Germline V lookup: CDR1 MDHEN, CDR2 SYDVKM. The CDR3 runs 15 residues. V lost 6 bases and J lost 4; bases outside the gene matches: 12.

There are a few counts of this clone. This chain joins TRBV30 and TRBJ1-5; 9 bases agree with TRBD1. CDR1 GTSNPN and CDR2 SVGIG come from the germline V gene (reference sequence). This CDR3 has 14 amino acids. V was clipped by 0 bases and J by 4 bases; unmatched bases: 1. The CDR3 DNA is TGTGCCTGGAGTGTGGGGACAGGGAATCAGCCCCAGCATTTT. Its translation: CAWSVGTGNQPQHF. Looking up the rest from reference TRBV30 and TRBJ1-5 gives the full variable domain: SQTIHQWPATLVQPVGSPLSLECTVEGTSNPNLYWYRQAAGRGLQLLFYSVGIGQISSEVPQNLSASRPQDRQFILSSKKLLLSDSGFYLCAWSVGTGNQPQHFGDGTRLSIL.

This chain links TRBV6-1 with TRBJ1-1, with D unclear. The germline V gene has CDR1 MNHNS and CDR2 SASEGT. The CDR3 length is 14 residues. Trimming stripped 10 bases from V and 0 bases from J, with 15 bases between. The CDR3 sequence is CATLGPGLNTEAFF. The CDR3 nucleotides read TGTGCCACCCTAGGACCGGGATTGAACACTGAAGCTTTCTTT.

V gene TRBV7-2 combines with J gene TRBJ1-2; 7 nucleotides align to TRBD1. The germline gives CDR1 SGHTA, CDR2 FQGNSA. Trimming at V came to 7 bases and at J to 7 bases, leaving 6 bases not matched to a gene. This CDR3 has 12 amino acids. This CDR3 reads CASKRQGSGYTF. The CDR3 DNA follows: TGTGCCAGCAAAAGACAGGGTAGTGGCTACACCTTC.

This chain connects TRBV28 to TRBJ1-2, with D perhaps TRBD1 (5 bases). The CDR3 sequence is 15 residues long. V was shortened by 4 bases and J by 5 bases, with 17 bases between the two germline ends. Germline loops: CDR1 MDHEN, CDR2 SYDVKM. DNA for the CDR3: TGTGCCAGCAGTTCAGCCGGCAGCGGGGGTTATGGCTACACCTTC. It translates to CASSSAGSGGYGYTF.

The CDR3 reads CASRKGQETYEQYF. The DNA for the CDR3 is TGTGCCAGCAGAAAGGGACAGGAGACCTACGAGCAGTACTTC. The V and J genes are TRBV5-6 and TRBJ2-7; TRBD1 agrees at 8 bases. Germline V lookup: CDR1 SGHDT, CDR2 YYEEEE. The CDR3 consists of 14 residues. Trimming cost V 5 bases and J 2 bases; bases outside gene matches: 6.

V and J are TRBV5-1 and TRBJ2-3; 8 bases are shared with TRBD1. Germline V gives CDR1 SGHRS, CDR2 YFSETQ. Losses at the gene ends were 2 bases for V and 6 bases for J; bases not matched to a gene: 11. CDR3 length equals 16 residues. The CDR3 protein is CASSLGQGGNGDTQYF. DNA for the CDR3: TGCGCCAGCAGCTTAGGACAGGGTGGGAACGGGGATACGCAGTATTTT.

This clone was found once. This sequence joins TRBV28 and TRBJ2-7; 7 positions match TRBD1. The J segment lost 3 bases and the V segment lost 6 bases, leaving 14 bases of the junction unmatched. The V gene's germline CDR1 is MDHEN and CDR2 SYDVKM. The CDR3 covers 16 residues. CDR3 nucleotide sequence: TGTGCCAGCAGGACCTTTATCCTTGGGACAGACTACGAGCAGTACTTC. This sequence encodes CASRTFILGTDYEQYF.

The rearrangement uses TRBV7-6 and TRBJ1-1; D is possibly TRBD1 (5 bases). The V and J ends lost 5 bases and 1 base respectively, with 11 bases between them. Germline V gene lookup returns CDR1 SGHVS and CDR2 FNYEAQ. The CDR3 spans 14 residues. DNA for the CDR3: TGTGCCAGCAGCCATCTCACAGGGAACACTGAAGCTTTCTTT. Its protein product is CASSHLTGNTEAFF.

This chain joins TRBV27 and TRBJ2-3; D not certain. Looked up from germline, CDR1 is MNHEY and CDR2 is SMNVEV (reference sequence). This CDR3 contains 16 residues. Trimming removed 5 bases from V and 2 bases from J, with 17 bases in between. CDR3 in amino acids: CASSRLSRGHTDTQYF. The CDR3 DNA is TGTGCCAGCAGTCGGCTCTCAAGAGGTCACACAGATACGCAGTATTTT.

The genes are TRBV10-2 and TRBJ1-1; possibly TRBD1 for D (6 bases). Germline V CDR1 and CDR2: WSHSY, SAAADI. The CDR3 runs to 14 residues. V was shortened by 8 bases and J by 6 bases, with 19 bases between the two germline ends. The CDR3 sequence is CASGRTANGAEAFF. The CDR3 DNA is TGCGCCAGCGGAAGGACAGCCAATGGGGCTGAAGCTTTCTTT.

The V and J genes are TRBV7-6 and TRBJ1-1; no reliable D call. Germline V lookup: CDR1 SGHVS, CDR2 FNYEAQ. CDR3 length equals 14 residues. V was pared by 5 bases and J by 1 base, with 11 bases between. CDR3 sequence: CASSAVRGNTEAFF. The CDR3 coding sequence is TGTGCCAGCAGCGCAGTTCGCGGGAACACTGAAGCTTTCTTT.

The V and J genes are TRBV5-6 and TRBJ1-3; TRBD1 aligns across 7 bases. CDR1 and CDR2 from the germline V gene are SGHDT and YYEEEE. V dropped 3 bases and J dropped 5; count of bases not matched to a gene: 8. The CDR3 totals 15 residues. For the CDR3, the DNA is TGTGCCAGCAGCTACACAGGGGCGGCGAGAAACACCATATATTTT. Its translation is CASSYTGAARNTIYF.